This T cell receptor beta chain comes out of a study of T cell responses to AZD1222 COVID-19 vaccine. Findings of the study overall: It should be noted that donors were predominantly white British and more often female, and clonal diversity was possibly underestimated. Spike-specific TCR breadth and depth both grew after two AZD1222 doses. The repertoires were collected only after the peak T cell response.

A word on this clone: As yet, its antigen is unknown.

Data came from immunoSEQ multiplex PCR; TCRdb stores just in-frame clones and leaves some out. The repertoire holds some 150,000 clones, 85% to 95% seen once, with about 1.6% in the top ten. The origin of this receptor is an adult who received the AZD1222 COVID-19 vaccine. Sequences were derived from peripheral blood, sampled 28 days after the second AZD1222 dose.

The CDR3 is CASSLGASGGRGEQFF. As DNA, the CDR3 is TGTGCCAGCAGCTTAGGGGCTAGCGGGGGCCGGGGTGAGCAGTTCTTC. The V gene is TRBV11-2, the J gene TRBJ2-1; 10 nucleotides align to TRBD2. The junction had 9 bases not matched to a gene; V was cut back by 1 base and J by 9 bases. Germline V lookup: CDR1 SGHAT, CDR2 FQNNGV. The CDR3 loop spans 16 amino acids.